One sample yielded the 31 T cell receptor beta chains listed below, sequenced in a study of OX40 agonist ivuxolimab in advanced cancers. The assay was immunoSEQ multiplex PCR, and TCRdb's table has in-frame clones only and misses some. The repertoire holds about 80,000 clones, roughly nine tenths seen once, with 13% in the top ten. The sample was CD4+ or CD8+ T cells sorted from blood, taken in a trial of the OX40 agonist ivuxolimab. Receptors were obtained from an adult with an advanced solid tumor such as melanoma, head and neck, liver or kidney cancer.

The rearrangement joins TRBV11-2 to TRBJ2-5; the match to TRBD2 covers 9 bases. V gave up 5 bases and J gave up 4 bases; unmatched junction bases: 8. Per germline, CDR1 SGHAT and CDR2 FQNNGV. The CDR3 consists of 15 residues. The CDR3 region has the DNA TGTGCCAGCAGCGACGGGACTAGCAATACAGAGACCCAGTACTTC. It codes for CASSDGTSNTETQYF.

The V call is TRBV5-4, the J call TRBJ2-7; 8 nucleotides line up with TRBD1. The CDR3 is 15 amino acids. The germline gives CDR1 SGHNT, CDR2 YYREEE (reference sequence). J gave up 2 bases and V 4 bases, and 8 bases lay outside the gene matches. The CDR3 here is CASSVYSGGPYEQYF. The DNA of the CDR3 is TGTGCCAGCAGCGTATATTCAGGGGGCCCCTACGAGCAGTACTTC.

This rearrangement joins TRBV19 to TRBJ2-3, with 9 bases that match TRBD2. The CDR3 consists of 15 residues. Germline CDR1 and CDR2: LNHDA and SQIVND (reference sequence). Unmatched junction bases numbered 6, after V lost 4 bases and J lost 4 bases. The CDR3 DNA sequence: TGTGCCAGTAGTAGTATGGGCGGGAGGGCAGATACGCAGTATTTT. It specifies CASSSMGGRADTQYF.

The chain employs TRBV28 and TRBJ2-7; 7 positions match TRBD1. This CDR3 spans 13 amino acids. Germline-derived CDR1 and CDR2 are MDHEN and SYDVKM. V shed 6 bases and J 6 bases; nucleotides not matched to a gene: 8. The CDR3 region is CASRQQGDGEQYF. CDR3 nucleotides: TGTGCCAGCAGGCAGCAGGGGGATGGCGAGCAGTACTTC.

This clone appeared once. This rearrangement joins TRBV19 to TRBJ2-3; TRBD2 agrees at 15 bases. With V trimmed by 7 bases and J by 0 bases, 8 bases remained unmatched. This CDR3 is built from 18 residues. Per the germline V gene, CDR1 is LNHDA and CDR2 is SQIVND (reference sequence). As DNA, the CDR3 is TGTGCCAGTACCAAGACCGGGACTAGCGGGAGGAGCACAGATACGCAGTATTTT. Protein sequence: CASTKTGTSGRSTDTQYF.

The table lists this clone with a count of one. This sequence joins TRBV11-1 and TRBJ2-7, with 7 positions matching TRBD1. V was clipped by 7 bases and J by 2 bases; unmatched bases: 8. CDR1 and CDR2 from the germline V gene are SGHAT and FQDESV (reference sequence). The CDR3 contains 14 residues. DNA for the CDR3: TGTGCCAGCACCAACCCGGGACAGCCCTACGAGCAGTACTTC. As protein: CASTNPGQPYEQYF.

V and J are TRBV5-1 and TRBJ2-7; a possible D gene is TRBD2 (6 bases). This CDR3 region has 15 residues. V was pared by 4 bases and J by 7 bases, with 21 bases between. Germline CDR1 is SGHRS and CDR2 is YFSETQ. The CDR3 region is CASSTDPWGTYEQYF. DNA of the CDR3: TGCGCCAGCAGCACGGACCCTTGGGGGACTTATGAGCAGTACTTC.

This clone is categorized as medium-sized (0.01 to 0.1%). This chain joins TRBV30 and TRBJ2-7; D unclear. This CDR3 region has 16 residues. From germline, CDR1 is GTSNPN and CDR2 SVGIG (reference sequence). V lost 4 bases to trimming and J lost 4 bases, with 23 bases between them. This CDR3 is CAWKATRVAELYEQYF. CDR3 coding DNA: TGTGCCTGGAAAGCCACACGGGTGGCGGAGCTTTACGAGCAGTACTTC.

In this sample, this clone turned up once. V usage is TRBV6-5 and J usage is TRBJ2-7; D not resolved. This CDR3 is 14 amino acids long. Germline V gene sequence: CDR1 MNHEY, CDR2 SVGAGI. The V end lost 2 bases, the J end lost 1 base, and 9 bases lay between the germline ends. The CDR3 DNA reads as TGTGCCAGCAGTTACGAGACTGATTCCTACGAGCAGTACTTC. This sequence encodes CASSYETDSYEQYF.

The chain links TRBV7-9 to TRBJ2-5; the match to TRBD2 covers 11 bases. Germline CDR1 and CDR2: SEHNR and FQNEAQ (reference sequence). The CDR3 spans 17 residues. V lost 1 base to trimming and J lost 5 bases; unmatched junction nucleotides: 9. The CDR3 is CASSLGDSGRAIETQYF. The CDR3 nucleotides are TGTGCCAGCAGCTTAGGAGATAGCGGGAGGGCCATTGAGACCCAGTACTTC.

The chain couples TRBV18 to TRBJ1-4; tentatively, D is TRBD1 (6 bases). The CDR3 contains 16 residues. Trimming removed 3 bases from V and 4 bases from J, with 15 bases in between. In germline, CDR1 is KGHSH, CDR2 LQKENI. Here the CDR3 reads CASSPNRAGDNEKLFF. CDR3 nucleotides: TGTGCCAGCTCACCCAACCGGGCAGGGGATAATGAAAAACTGTTTTTT.

V is TRBV10-3 and J is TRBJ2-5; D unresolved. The CDR3 runs 13 residues. Germline CDR1 reads ENHRY; CDR2 reads SYGVKD. Trimming stripped 9 bases from V and 5 bases from J, with 16 bases between. The CDR3 coding sequence is TGTGCCATAAGACTCGATCAGTCGGAGACCCAGTACTTC. Its translation: CAIRLDQSETQYF.

The CDR3 region is CASSSASSWDEQYF. For the CDR3, the DNA is TGTGCCAGCAGTTCAGCATCTAGCTGGGACGAGCAGTACTTC. The V and J genes are TRBV27 and TRBJ2-7; TRBD2 is a possible D gene (5 bases). Trimming shortened V by 4 bases and J by 5 bases, and 15 bases separated the two germline ends. The CDR3 contains 14 residues. Germline CDR1 reads MNHEY; CDR2 reads SMNVEV (reference sequence).

CDR3 amino acids: CASSPGPSSSGANVLTF. The CDR3 DNA is TGTGCCAGCAGTCCGGGACCCTCGAGCTCTGGGGCCAACGTCCTGACTTTC. J is TRBJ2-6 and V is TRBV2; TRBD1 or TRBD2 may be the D gene (5 bases each). Trimming took 5 bases from V and 0 from J, leaving 14 bases between them. Germline CDR1 is SNHLY and CDR2 is FYNNEI. The CDR3 covers 17 residues.

The chain uses TRBV5-1 and TRBJ2-2; tentatively, D is TRBD1 (6 bases). The CDR3 is made up of 14 amino acids. Between the trimmed V and J ends, which lost 3 bases and 1 base, there was a span of 7 bases. The V gene's germline CDR1 is SGHRS and CDR2 YFSETQ. The CDR3 coding sequence is TGCGCCAGCAGCTCGGACAGGAACACCGGGGAGCTGTTTTTT. Translation gives CASSSDRNTGELFF.

The chain employs TRBV12-5 and TRBJ1-1, with TRBD1 identical over 7 bases. The V gene end was trimmed by 1 base and the J gene end by 4 bases; junction bases not matched to a gene: 3. The CDR3 is 14 residues long. Germline lookup yields CDR1 LGHNT and CDR2 FRNRAP. The DNA of the CDR3 is TGTGCTAGTGGTTTGGAGGGGGCGCCCACTGAAGCTTTCTTT. It encodes CASGLEGAPTEAFF.

The rearrangement joins TRBV18 to TRBJ1-2, with D perhaps matching TRBD1 (5 bases). The CDR3 has 14 residues. Germline CDR1 is KGHSH and CDR2 is LQKENI. Trimming shortened V by 6 bases and J by 5 bases, and 16 bases separated the two germline ends. CDR3 residues: CASSGGPLYYGYTF. The CDR3 region has the DNA TGTGCCAGCTCGGGGGGACCGTTGTATTATGGCTACACCTTC.

V gene TRBV6-1 combines with J gene TRBJ1-2; D is ambiguous. Germline V CDR1 and CDR2: MNHNS, SASEGT. The CDR3 spans 13 residues. Trimming left V 5 bases short and J 2 bases short, with 9 bases between. The CDR3 bases are TGTGCCAGCAGTAGGGTGGGAAACTATGGCTACACCTTC. Translation gives CASSRVGNYGYTF.

This clone came up once. The J gene is TRBJ2-2, the V gene TRBV19; weak D call: TRBD1 (5 bases). Germline CDR1 is LNHDA and CDR2 is SQIVND (reference sequence). The CDR3 spans 16 residues. Between the trimmed V and J ends, which lost 3 bases and 1 base, there was a span of 12 bases. The CDR3 DNA reads TGTGCCAGTAGTATTGGGGCAACGAGGAACACCGGGGAGCTGTTTTTT. Amino acid sequence: CASSIGATRNTGELFF.

This chain connects TRBV5-4 to TRBJ2-1; 13 bases are a match to TRBD2. The CDR3 is 14 residues long. Trimming at V came to 4 bases and at J to 7 bases, leaving 2 bases not matched to a gene. Per germline, CDR1 SGHNT and CDR2 YYREEE (reference sequence). The CDR3 loop is CASSPGLAGNEQFF. CDR3 coding DNA: TGTGCCAGCAGCCCGGGACTAGCGGGAAATGAGCAGTTCTTC.

This clone was recorded a few times. The V and J genes are TRBV30 and TRBJ2-1; D unresolved. The V gene's germline CDR1 is GTSNPN and CDR2 SVGIG (reference sequence). Trimming left V 3 bases short and J 5 bases short, with 17 bases between. The CDR3 contains 15 residues. CDR3 sequence: CAWRNTALDHNEQFF. CDR3 nucleotides: TGTGCCTGGAGGAATACAGCCCTCGACCACAATGAGCAGTTCTTC.

The V and J genes are TRBV19 and TRBJ1-1; possibly TRBD1 for D (6 bases). The germline V gene has CDR1 LNHDA and CDR2 SQIVND (reference sequence). The CDR3 runs to 17 residues. V lost 0 bases, J lost 7 bases, and 21 bases lay in between. CDR3 region: CASSIDTFGQGMDEAFF. In DNA form, the CDR3 reads TGTGCCAGTAGTATAGATACCTTTGGGCAGGGGATGGATGAAGCTTTCTTT.

This clone occurred once. This rearrangement joins TRBV7-9 to TRBJ2-1; D uncertain. Looked up from germline, CDR1 is SEHNR and CDR2 is FQNEAQ (reference sequence). This CDR3 contains 12 residues. Trimming pared 3 bases from V and 4 bases from J, leaving 4 bases between. The CDR3 DNA reads TGTGCCAGCAGCTTGGGGTACAATGAGCAGTTCTTC. Translation gives CASSLGYNEQFF.

This chain links TRBV15 with TRBJ2-5, with 7 bases aligning to TRBD2. V lost 2 bases and J lost 5; bases outside the gene matches: 8. The CDR3 spans 15 residues. Germline-derived CDR1 and CDR2 are LNHNV and YYDKDF (reference sequence). The CDR3 bases are TGTGCCACCAGCAGAATGTTGGGGGGAGGGGAGACCCAGTACTTC. The encoded protein is CATSRMLGGGETQYF. The whole variable domain, filled in from reference TRBV15 and TRBJ2-5, reads DAMVIQNPRYQVTQFGKPVTLSCSQTLNHNVMYWYQQKSSQAPKLLFHYYDKDFNNEADTPDNFQSRRPNTSFCFLDIRSPGLGDTAMYLCATSRMLGGGETQYFGPGTRLLVL.

The V gene is TRBV18, the J gene TRBJ1-3; maybe TRBD1 (6 bases). This CDR3 region has 16 residues. Germline V gene data show CDR1 as KGHSH and CDR2 as LQKENI. V gave up 2 bases and J gave up 3 bases, with 14 bases separating them. CDR3 sequence: CASSPSRGEGGNTIYF. Written as DNA, the CDR3 is TGTGCCAGCTCACCATCGAGGGGGGAAGGTGGAAACACCATATATTTT.

This clone has just one count. The rearrangement joins TRBV6-5 to TRBJ2-3; 7 bases align to TRBD1. The CDR3 sequence is 15 residues long. V trimming: 2 bases; J trimming: 2 bases; junction bases outside the gene matches: 4. Germline V CDR1 and CDR2: MNHEY, SVGAGI. The CDR3 region is CASSYEGALTDTQYF. As DNA, the CDR3 is TGTGCCAGCAGTTACGAGGGGGCGCTCACAGATACGCAGTATTTT.

As to this clone: Mismatch with germline at one junction end may stem from a read error. V is TRBV7-7 and J is TRBJ2-1; D is possibly TRBD1 or TRBD2 (5 bases each). From germline, CDR1 is SSHAT and CDR2 FNYEAQ (reference sequence). CDR3 size: 16 residues. CDR3 DNA: TGTGCTAGCAGCTCACTAAGGGACCTCGCCTACAATGAGCAGTTCTTC. As protein: CASSSLRDLAYNEQFF.

The rearrangement joins TRBV5-6 to TRBJ2-7, with D tentatively TRBD1 (5 bases). The V gene lost 0 bases and the J gene lost 2 bases, with 9 bases spanning the gap. The germline gives CDR1 SGHDT, CDR2 YYEEEE. This CDR3 is 14 amino acids long. CDR3 sequence: CASSLGRETYEQYF. Written as DNA, the CDR3 is TGTGCCAGCAGCTTGGGCAGGGAAACCTACGAGCAGTACTTC. The whole variable domain, remainder taken from reference TRBV5-6 and TRBJ2-7, is DAGVTQSPTHLIKTRGQQVTLRCSPKSGHDTVSWYQQALGQGPQFIFQYYEEEERQRGNFPDRFSGHQFPNYSSELNVNALLLGDSALYLCASSLGRETYEQYFGPGTRLTVT.

The rearrangement uses TRBV29-1 and TRBJ2-1, with D possibly being TRBD1 (7 bases). The CDR3 covers 11 residues. CDR1 and CDR2 (germline): SQVTM, ANQGSEA. V lost 4 bases to trimming and J lost 10 bases, with 11 bases between them. This chain's CDR3 is CSVGEDREQFF. DNA of the CDR3: TGCAGCGTTGGGGAGGACAGGGAGCAGTTCTTC.

This clone was counted between two and nine times. The chain links TRBV27 to TRBJ2-6; D gene ambiguous. The CDR3 extends over 15 amino acids. V shed 6 bases and J shed 0 bases, with 9 bases lying between them. Germline V gene lookup returns CDR1 MNHEY and CDR2 SMNVEV (reference sequence). CDR3 DNA: TGTGCCAGCAGAGCTCCGTCCTCTGGGGCCAACGTCCTGACTTTC. This encodes CASRAPSSGANVLTF. The full variable domain, completed using reference TRBV27 and TRBJ2-6, is EAQVTQNPRYLITVTGKKLTVTCSQNMNHEYMSWYRQDPGLGLRQIYYSMNVEVTDKGDVPEGYKVSRKEKRNFPLILESPSPNQTSLYFCASRAPSSGANVLTFGAGSRLTVL.

This clone was seen more than once but under ten times. This chain links TRBV30 with TRBJ2-5, with D hard to call. The germline V gene encodes CDR1 GTSNPN and CDR2 SVGIG (reference sequence). This CDR3 comprises 13 residues. Trimming took 4 bases from V and 2 from J, leaving 11 bases between them. Here the CDR3 DNA reads TGTGCCTGGAATAGAGGACGTCAAGAGACCCAGTACTTC. Its translation is CAWNRGRQETQYF.